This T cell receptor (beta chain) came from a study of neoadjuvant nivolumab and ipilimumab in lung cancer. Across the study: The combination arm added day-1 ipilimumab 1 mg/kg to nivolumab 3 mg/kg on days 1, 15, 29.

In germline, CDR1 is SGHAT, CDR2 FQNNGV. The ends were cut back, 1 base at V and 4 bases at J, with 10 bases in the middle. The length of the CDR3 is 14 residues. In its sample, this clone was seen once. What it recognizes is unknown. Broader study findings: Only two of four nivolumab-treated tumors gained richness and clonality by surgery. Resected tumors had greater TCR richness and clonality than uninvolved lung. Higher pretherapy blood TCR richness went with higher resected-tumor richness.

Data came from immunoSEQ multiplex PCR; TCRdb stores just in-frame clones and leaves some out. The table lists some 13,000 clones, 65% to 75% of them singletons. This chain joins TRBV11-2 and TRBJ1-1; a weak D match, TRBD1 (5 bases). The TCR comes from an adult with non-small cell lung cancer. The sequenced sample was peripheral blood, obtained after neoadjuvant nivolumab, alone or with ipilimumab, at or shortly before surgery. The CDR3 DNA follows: TGTGCCAGCAGCTTAGTCCAGGGAATCACTGAAGCTTTCTTT. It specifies CASSLVQGITEAFF. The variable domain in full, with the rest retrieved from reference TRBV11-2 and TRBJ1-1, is EAGVAQSPRYKIIEKRQSVAFWCNPISGHATLYWYQQILGQGPKLLIQFQNNGVVDDSQLPKDRFSAERLKGVDSTLKIQPAKLEDSAVYLCASSLVQGITEAFFGQGTRLTVV.